The sequence of this T cell receptor (beta chain) was determined in a study of shared clonotypes between healthy human individuals. The naive CD8 population came from CD45RO-negative cells selected for CCR7, without terminally differentiated effector memory CD45RA+ cells. Study-wide results and caveats: Naive subsets generally exceeded memory subsets in estimated richness.

The data were produced by immunoSEQ multiplex PCR, yet TCRdb's version contains in-frame clones alone and is incomplete. The data show 600,000 or so clones, about 95% seen once. The germline V gene encodes CDR1 SGDLS and CDR2 YYNGEE. The ends were cut back, 0 bases at V and 0 bases at J, with 4 bases in the middle. The CDR3 loop spans 13 amino acids. Details on this clone: Its antigen is still unknown. Within the sample, other DNA sequences also encode this same CDR3.

This TCR derives from a woman under 40 in good health. V and J are TRBV9 and TRBJ2-7; D not certain. The specimen sequenced was naive CD8+ T cells sorted from blood. The CDR3, as DNA: TGTGCCAGCAGCGTAGCAGGCTCCTACGAGCAGTACTTC. It translates to CASSVAGSYEQYF.